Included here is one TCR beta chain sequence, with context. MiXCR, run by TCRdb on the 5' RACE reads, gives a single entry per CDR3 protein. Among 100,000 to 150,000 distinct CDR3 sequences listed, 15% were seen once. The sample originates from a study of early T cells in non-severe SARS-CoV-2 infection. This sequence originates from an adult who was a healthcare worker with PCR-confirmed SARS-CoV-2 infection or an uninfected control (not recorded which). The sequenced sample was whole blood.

CDR3 protein: CASSFMADQPQHF. The DNA of the CDR3 is TGTGCCAGCAGTTTTATGGCGGATCAGCCCCAGCATTTT. The chain couples TRBV12-3 or TRBV12-4 to TRBJ1-5; no firm D call. The V gene lost 3 bases and the J gene lost 5 bases, with 8 bases spanning the gap. There are 13 residues in the CDR3.